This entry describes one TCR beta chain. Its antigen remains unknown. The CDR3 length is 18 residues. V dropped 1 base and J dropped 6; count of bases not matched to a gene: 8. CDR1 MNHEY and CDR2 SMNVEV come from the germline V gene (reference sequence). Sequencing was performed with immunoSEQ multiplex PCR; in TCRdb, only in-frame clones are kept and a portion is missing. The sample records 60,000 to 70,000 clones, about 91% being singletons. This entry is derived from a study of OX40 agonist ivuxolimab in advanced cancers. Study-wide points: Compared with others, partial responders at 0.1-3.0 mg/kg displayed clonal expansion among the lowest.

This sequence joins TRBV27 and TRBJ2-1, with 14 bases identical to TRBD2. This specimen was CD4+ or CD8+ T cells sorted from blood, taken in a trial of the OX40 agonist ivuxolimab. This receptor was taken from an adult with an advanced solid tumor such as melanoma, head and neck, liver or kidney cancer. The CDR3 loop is CASSLLGPTSGGANEQFF. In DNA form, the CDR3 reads TGTGCCAGCAGTTTATTAGGCCCGACTAGCGGGGGGGCCAATGAGCAGTTCTTC.